What follows describes a single TCR beta chain. No antigen is known for it. This CDR3 spans 13 amino acids. V was clipped by 7 bases and J by 4 bases, with 13 bases between them. The sample is drawn from a study of human T cells and chemical hapten exposure. Study-wide context: Upper-back patch tests with 0.01% DPC were read at 6 days. Overall study findings and caveats: Given that the donors had alopecia, their immune response may differ from that seen in healthy people.

In the authors' methods: Samples held a median of roughly 100,000 TCRs, range 23,224–690,600. Using its own MiXCR run on the RACE reads, TCRdb lists one record per CDR3 protein. The V and J calls come from TCRdb's annotation, not from the publication. The sample records 39,000 or so distinct CDR3 sequences, 4% being singletons. Time point in this sample: patch test 1, 2 weeks after DPC sensitization. Treatment noted: therapeutic diphenylcyclopropenone sensitization with weekly scalp DPC. Total RNA extraction was carried out from unfractionated whole blood. Ahead of applying each patch test, blood was sampled.

The TCR sequence derives from a man aged 50 or older with alopecia areata. Some clones in this sample may be carry-over from other donors' samples. Here the sequenced sample was whole blood, taken in connection with sensitization to the hapten diphenylcyclopropenone (DPC). This rearrangement joins TRBV12-3 or TRBV12-4 to TRBJ1-2, with unresolved D. The DNA of the CDR3 is TGTGCCAGCACCCCCGGAGGAGGCTATGGCTACACCTTC. Translating gives CASTPGGGYGYTF.